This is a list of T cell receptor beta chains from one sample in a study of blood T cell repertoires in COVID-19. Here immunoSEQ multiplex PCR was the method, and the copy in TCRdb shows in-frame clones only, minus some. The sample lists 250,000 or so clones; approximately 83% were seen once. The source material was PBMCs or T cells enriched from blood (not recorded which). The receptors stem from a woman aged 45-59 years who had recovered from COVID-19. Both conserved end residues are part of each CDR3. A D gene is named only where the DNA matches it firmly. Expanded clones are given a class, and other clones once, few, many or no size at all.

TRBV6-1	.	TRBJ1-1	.	CASSEGAVTEAFF	TGTGCCAGCAGTGAGGGGGCCGTCACTGAAGCTTTCTTT
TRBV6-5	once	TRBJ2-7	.	CASSRQAPYEQYF	TGTGCCAGCAGTAGACAGGCCCCCTACGAGCAGTACTTC
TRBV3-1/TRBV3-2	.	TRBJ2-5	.	CASSAFGGTETQYF	TGTGCCAGCAGCGCCTTTGGGGGGACGGAGACCCAGTACTTC
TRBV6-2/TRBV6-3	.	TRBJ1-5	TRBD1	CASSYGRGNAQPQHF	TGTGCCAGCAGTTACGGCAGGGGGAATGCTCAGCCCCAGCATTTT
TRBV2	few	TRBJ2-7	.	CASSDRDKQYF	TGTGCCAGCAGTGACCGGGACAAGCAGTACTTC
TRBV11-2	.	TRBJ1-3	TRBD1	CASSRLDRVTGNTIYF	TGTGCCAGCAGCAGATTAGACAGGGTCACTGGAAACACCATATATTTT
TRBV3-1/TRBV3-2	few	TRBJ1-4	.	CASSPGRGLGKLFF	TGTGCCAGCAGCCCAGGACGGGGATTAGGAAAACTGTTTTTT
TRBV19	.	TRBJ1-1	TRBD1	CASSDRGLRSEAFF	TGTGCCAGTAGCGACAGGGGGCTAAGATCTGAAGCTTTCTTT
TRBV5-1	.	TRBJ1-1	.	CASSSGGLSEAFF	TGCGCCAGCAGCTCGGGAGGGTTGAGTGAAGCTTTCTTT
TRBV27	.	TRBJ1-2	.	CASSFSHGYGYTF	TGTGCCAGCAGTTTCTCCCACGGGTATGGCTACACCTTC
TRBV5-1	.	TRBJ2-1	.	CASSLPNDFYQFF	TGCGCCAGCAGCTTGCCTAACGACTTTTATCAGTTCTTC
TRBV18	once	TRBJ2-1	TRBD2	CASSPGLVYNEQFF	TGTGCCAGCTCACCGGGACTAGTCTACAATGAGCAGTTCTTC
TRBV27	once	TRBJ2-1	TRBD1	CASRTTGGSEQFF	TGTGCCAGCAGGACGACAGGGGGCAGTGAGCAGTTCTTC
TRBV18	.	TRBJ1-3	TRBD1	CASSPIGQATGNTIYF	TGTGCCAGCTCACCTATTGGACAGGCCACTGGAAACACCATATATTTT
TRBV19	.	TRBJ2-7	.	CASSIRLLSSDEQYF	TGTGCCAGTAGTATACGACTACTCAGCTCGGACGAGCAGTACTTC
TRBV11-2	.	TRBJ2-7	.	CASSFSYGSHEQYF	TGTGCCAGCAGCTTTTCATACGGGAGCCACGAGCAGTACTTC
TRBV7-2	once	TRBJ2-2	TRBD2	CASSKTSGVNTGELFF	TGTGCCAGCAGCAAGACTAGCGGAGTGAACACCGGGGAGCTGTTTTTT
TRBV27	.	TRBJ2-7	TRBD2	CASSSALAGSYEQYF	TGTGCCAGCAGTTCAGCGCTAGCGGGCTCCTACGAGCAGTACTTC
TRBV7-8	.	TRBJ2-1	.	CASSLGQRQYNEQFF	TGTGCCAGCAGCTTAGGACAGAGACAATACAATGAGCAGTTCTTC
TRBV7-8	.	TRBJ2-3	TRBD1	CASSPGDRVTDTQYF	TGTGCCAGCAGCCCGGGGGACAGGGTGACAGATACGCAGTATTTT
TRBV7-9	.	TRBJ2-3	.	CASSLLAGTDTQYF	TGTGCCAGCAGCTTATTAGCGGGCACAGATACGCAGTATTTT
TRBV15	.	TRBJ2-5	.	CATSRDFVGLGRETQYF	TGTGCCACCAGCAGAGATTTTGTGGGGCTAGGGCGAGAGACCCAGTACTTC
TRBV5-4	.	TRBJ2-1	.	CASSSQVLSSYNEQFF	TGTGCCAGCAGCTCCCAGGTTCTTAGCTCCTACAATGAGCAGTTCTTC
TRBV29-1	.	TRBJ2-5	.	CSVEWDTQETQYF	TGCAGCGTTGAGTGGGACACCCAAGAGACCCAGTACTTC
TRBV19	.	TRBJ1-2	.	CATLGYGYTF	TGTGCCACCCTCGGGTATGGCTACACCTTC
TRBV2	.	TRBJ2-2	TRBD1	CASRNLTGGRNTGELFF	TGTGCCAGCAGGAATTTAACAGGGGGAAGGAACACCGGGGAGCTGTTTTTT
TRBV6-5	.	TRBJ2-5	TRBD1	CASSYTPGQRETQYF	TGTGCCAGCAGTTACACGCCGGGACAGAGGGAGACCCAGTACTTC
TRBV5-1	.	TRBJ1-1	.	CASSLGQATEAFF	TGCGCCAGCAGCTTGGGACAGGCGACTGAAGCTTTCTTT
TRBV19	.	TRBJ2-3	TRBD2	CASRRTSGWNTDTQYF	TGTGCCAGTAGACGGACTAGCGGTTGGAACACAGATACGCAGTATTTT
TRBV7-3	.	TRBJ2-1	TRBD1	CASSLTLVGQGRGEQFF	TGTGCCAGCAGCTTAACGTTGGTAGGACAGGGGCGGGGTGAGCAGTTCTTC
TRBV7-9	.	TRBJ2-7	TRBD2	CASSPGLAPTYEQYF	TGTGCCAGCAGCCCGGGACTAGCGCCAACCTACGAGCAGTACTTC
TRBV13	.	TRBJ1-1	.	CASSYTGITEAFF	TGTGCCAGCAGCTATACAGGGATCACTGAAGCTTTCTTT
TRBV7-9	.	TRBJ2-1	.	CASSPPAADYNEQFF	TGTGCCAGCAGCCCCCCCGCGGCAGACTACAATGAGCAGTTCTTC
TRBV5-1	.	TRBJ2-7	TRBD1	CASSPGTETYEQYF	TGCGCCAGCAGCCCGGGGACAGAGACCTACGAGCAGTACTTC
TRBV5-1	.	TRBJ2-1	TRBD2	CASSLDSGRGNEQFF	TGCGCCAGCAGCTTGGATAGCGGGAGGGGCAATGAGCAGTTCTTC
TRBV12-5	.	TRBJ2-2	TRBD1	CASRSGGIGELFF	TGTGCTAGTCGTTCAGGGGGTATCGGGGAGCTGTTTTTT
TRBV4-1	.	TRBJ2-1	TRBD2	CASSQALAGASYNEQFF	TGCGCCAGCAGCCAAGCCTTGGCGGGAGCATCCTACAATGAGCAGTTCTTC
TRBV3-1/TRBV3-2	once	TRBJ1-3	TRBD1	CASSQGRDRGGNTIYF	TGTGCCAGCAGCCAAGGAAGGGACAGGGGTGGAAACACCATATATTTT
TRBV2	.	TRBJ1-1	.	CASSDRSPEAFF	TGTGCCAGCAGTGATAGGAGTCCTGAAGCTTTCTTT
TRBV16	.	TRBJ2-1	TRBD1	CASSTLRGRQYNEQFF	TGTGCCAGCAGCACTCTCAGGGGGCGTCAGTACAATGAGCAGTTCTTC
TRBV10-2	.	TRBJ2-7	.	CASSDVTTGYEQYF	TGCGCCAGCAGTGACGTAACGACAGGCTACGAGCAGTACTTC
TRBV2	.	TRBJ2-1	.	CASRRLDNEQFF	TGTGCCAGCAGGAGACTTGACAATGAGCAGTTCTTC
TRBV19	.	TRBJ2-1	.	CASTPAGVRGEQFF	TGTGCCAGTACCCCGGCGGGCGTTCGGGGTGAGCAGTTCTTC
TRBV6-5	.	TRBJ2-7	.	CASRDSFLAYEQYF	TGTGCCAGCAGAGACAGTTTCCTGGCCTACGAGCAGTACTTC
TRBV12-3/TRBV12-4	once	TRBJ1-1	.	CASSGTSNTEAFF	TGTGCCAGCAGTGGGACTTCGAACACTGAAGCTTTCTTT
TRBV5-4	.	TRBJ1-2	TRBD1	CASSSGTGGYYGYTF	TGTGCCAGCAGCTCCGGGACAGGGGGTTACTATGGCTACACCTTC
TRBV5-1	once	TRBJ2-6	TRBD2	CASSSGLAGVSGANVLTF	TGCGCCAGCAGCTCGGGACTAGCGGGAGTTTCAGGGGCCAACGTCCTGACTTTC
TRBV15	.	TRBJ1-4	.	CATSREFGQLNEKLFF	TGTGCCACCAGCAGAGAATTCGGACAACTTAATGAAAAACTGTTTTTT
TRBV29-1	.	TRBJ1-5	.	CSAGEGQPQHF	TGCAGCGCAGGGGAGGGTCAGCCCCAGCATTTT
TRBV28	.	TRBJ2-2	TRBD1	CALGQGLTGELFF	TGTGCTCTTGGACAGGGGCTCACCGGGGAGCTGTTTTTT
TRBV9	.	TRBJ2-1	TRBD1	CASSTYGTGGESSSYNEQFF	TGTGCCAGCAGCACGTACGGGACAGGGGGAGAGTCGAGCTCCTACAATGAGCAGTTCTTC
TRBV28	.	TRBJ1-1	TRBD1	CASSQGGQNTEAFF	TGTGCCAGCAGTCAAGGGGGCCAGAACACTGAAGCTTTCTTT
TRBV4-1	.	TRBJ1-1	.	CASSPSNMGAITKIEAFF	TGCGCCAGCAGCCCATCAAATATGGGTGCAATTACTAAAATTGAAGCTTTCTTT
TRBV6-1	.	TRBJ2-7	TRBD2	CASSERGAVAGRRDYEQYF	TGTGCCAGCAGTGAGAGAGGTGCTGTAGCGGGAAGGAGAGATTACGAGCAGTACTTC
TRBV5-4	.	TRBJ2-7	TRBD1	CASRSTGYRGEQYF	TGTGCCAGCAGATCGACAGGGTATCGTGGCGAGCAGTACTTC
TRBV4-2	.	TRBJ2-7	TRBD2	CASSPTTGTSGYEQYF	TGTGCCAGCAGCCCCACAACCGGGACTAGCGGTTACGAGCAGTACTTC
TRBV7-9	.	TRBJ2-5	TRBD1	CASSDRGPETQYF	TGTGCCAGCAGCGACAGGGGGCCAGAGACCCAGTACTTC
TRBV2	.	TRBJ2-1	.	CASSEPGYNEQFF	TGTGCCAGCAGTGAACCAGGGTACAATGAGCAGTTCTTC
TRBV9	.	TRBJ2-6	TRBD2	CASSVAGGGANVLTF	TGTGCCAGCAGCGTAGCGGGGGGTGGGGCCAACGTCCTGACTTTC